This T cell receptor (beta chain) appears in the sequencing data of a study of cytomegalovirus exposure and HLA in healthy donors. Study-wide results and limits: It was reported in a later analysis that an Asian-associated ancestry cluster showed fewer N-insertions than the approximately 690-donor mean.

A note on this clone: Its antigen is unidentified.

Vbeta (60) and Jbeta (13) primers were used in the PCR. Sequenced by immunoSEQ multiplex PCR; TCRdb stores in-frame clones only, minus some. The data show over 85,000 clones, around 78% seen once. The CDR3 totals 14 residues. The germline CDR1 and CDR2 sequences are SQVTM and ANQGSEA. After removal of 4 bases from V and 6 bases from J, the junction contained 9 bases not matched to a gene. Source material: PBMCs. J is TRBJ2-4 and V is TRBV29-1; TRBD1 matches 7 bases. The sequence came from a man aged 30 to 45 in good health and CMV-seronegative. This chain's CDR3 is CSVGDRVNGNIQYF. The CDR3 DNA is TGCAGCGTTGGAGACAGGGTTAATGGAAACATTCAGTACTTC.